The next 12 T cell receptor beta chains were all read from a single sample in a study of Ad26.COV2.S vaccination and SARS-CoV-2 variants. Assay: immunoSEQ multiplex PCR; the TCRdb copy retains only in-frame clones and omits some. The sample lists approximately 150,000 clones; 86% were seen once. Specimen: peripheral blood, collected after recovery from COVID-19. The receptors here all came from a human donor who had recovered from COVID-19.

The V call is TRBV7-8, the J call TRBJ2-5; D unclear. Germline V CDR1 and CDR2: SGHVS, FQNEAQ. V lost 6 bases and J 1 base, leaving 15 bases between the germline ends. CDR3 length: 15 residues. The CDR3 reads CASSLGRRTQETQYF. DNA of the CDR3: TGTGCCAGCAGTCTCGGACGCCGCACCCAAGAGACCCAGTACTTC.

This clone appeared once. V usage is TRBV19 and J usage is TRBJ1-1, with no clear D. The V end was cut by 9 bases, the J end by 0 bases, with 11 bases between. Germline values: CDR1 LNHDA, CDR2 SQIVND (reference sequence). This CDR3 comprises 13 residues. In nucleotides, the CDR3 is TGTGCCAGAGCCGCATCGATGAACACTGAAGCTTTCTTT. Translation: CARAASMNTEAFF.

V usage is TRBV5-1 and J usage is TRBJ2-5; TRBD1 matches 7 bases. This CDR3 region has 14 residues. After removal of 7 bases from V and 1 base from J, the junction contained 7 bases not matched to a gene. The V gene's germline CDR1 is SGHRS and CDR2 YFSETQ. Here the CDR3 reads CASATRDSQETQYF. The CDR3 bases are TGCGCCAGCGCGACCAGGGACAGCCAAGAGACCCAGTACTTC.

CDR3 region: CASSLSTGPNEQYF. CDR3 bases: TGTGCCAGCAGTTTATCGACAGGGCCCAACGAGCAGTACTTC. V is TRBV28 and J is TRBJ2-7; 7 bases fit TRBD1. CDR3 size: 14 residues. Losses at the gene ends were 1 base for V and 5 bases for J; bases not matched to a gene: 5. Germline-derived CDR1 and CDR2 are MDHEN and SYDVKM.

Here the CDR3 reads CSAGTGDYEQYF. The CDR3 DNA reads TGCAGCGCAGGGACCGGTGACTACGAGCAGTACTTC. The chain uses TRBV29-1 and TRBJ2-7; D is possibly TRBD1 or TRBD2 (5 bases each). The CDR3 has 12 amino acids. CDR1 is SQVTM and CDR2 is ANQGSEA in the germline V gene. V was trimmed by 7 bases and J by 3 bases, leaving 13 bases between them.

The chain couples TRBV3-1 (or the pseudogene TRBV3-2) to TRBJ1-1; no firm D call. This CDR3 spans 15 amino acids. Germline-derived CDR1 and CDR2 are LGHDT and YNNKEL (reference sequence). Trimming removed 1 base from V and 6 bases from J, with 15 bases in between. DNA of the CDR3: TGTGCCAGCAGCCAAGCAATGAGTGAGATGGCTGAAGCTTTCTTT. It translates to CASSQAMSEMAEAFF.

The V and J genes are TRBV5-1 and TRBJ1-5; the D gene is possibly TRBD1 (5 bases). Trimming took 5 bases from V and 7 from J, leaving 10 bases between them. Per the germline V gene, CDR1 is SGHRS and CDR2 is YFSETQ. The CDR3 is 12 residues long. This CDR3 reads CASSPEGQPQHF. Written as DNA, the CDR3 is TGCGCCAGCAGTCCCGAGGGGCAGCCCCAGCATTTT.

This clone came up once. In nucleotides, the CDR3 is TGTGCCAGCAGTTACGGGGGGGCCAGCCACGAGCAGTACTTC. Translation: CASSYGGASHEQYF. The V call is TRBV6-5, the J call TRBJ2-7, with D maybe TRBD2 (7 bases). Germline V gene lookup returns CDR1 MNHEY and CDR2 SVGAGI. CDR3 length: 14 residues. V dropped 2 bases and J dropped 5 bases, with 13 bases sitting between them.

The chain has TRBV13 and TRBJ1-1; perhaps TRBD1 as D (6 bases). The V and J ends lost 4 bases and 10 bases respectively, with 19 bases between them. The CDR3 extends over 14 amino acids. CDR1 and CDR2 from the germline V gene are PRHDT and FYEKMQ (reference sequence). The CDR3 loop reads CASSYRGTSWAAFF. CDR3 bases: TGTGCCAGCAGCTATCGAGGGACATCCTGGGCAGCTTTCTTT.

The V and J genes are TRBV28 and TRBJ2-1; D not certain. Trimming cost V 3 bases and J 1 base, with 10 bases left between them. The CDR3 runs to 15 residues. Per the germline V gene, CDR1 is MDHEN and CDR2 is SYDVKM. DNA for the CDR3: TGTGCCAGCAGTTTCCGGGTGTGGTCCTACAATGAGCAGTTCTTC. Amino acids: CASSFRVWSYNEQFF.

V gene TRBV7-2 combines with J gene TRBJ2-7; TRBD2 matches 7 bases. V gave up 2 bases and J gave up 3 bases; unmatched junction bases: 7. Germline CDR1 is SGHTA and CDR2 is FQGNSA. This CDR3 comprises 15 residues. The CDR3 nucleotides are TGTGCCAGCAGCTTAACGGGGGGAGAGAACTACGAGCAGTACTTC. This gives the protein CASSLTGGENYEQYF.

The chain couples TRBV20-1 to TRBJ2-1; D is unclear. Germline V gives CDR1 DFQATT, CDR2 SNEGSKA (reference sequence). Between the trimmed V and J ends, which lost 3 bases and 5 bases, there was a span of 8 bases. This CDR3 region has 12 residues. Here the CDR3 DNA reads TGCAGTGCTAGTGGGCCAAACAATGAGCAGTTCTTC. Translation: CSASGPNNEQFF.